The sequence of this TCR beta chain was determined in a study of cytotoxic CD8 clonotypes in ibrutinib-treated CLL. Germline assignment: CDR1 SGHDT and CDR2 YYEEEE. The CDR3 length is 13 residues. Trimming removed 4 bases from V and 6 bases from J, with 11 bases in between. Profiling relied on immunoSEQ multiplex PCR, and the TCRdb table lists in-frame clones only, not all of them. The sample includes roughly 190,000 clones, around 70% seen only once; the top ten take roughly 13%. This clone was detected a few times. The material sequenced was PBMCs, taken after 24 months of ibrutinib treatment. This sequence was found in a human donor with chronic lymphocytic leukemia. The chain links TRBV5-6 to TRBJ1-5; possibly TRBD1 for D (5 bases). The CDR3 DNA is TGTGCCAGCAGCGTTCGGGGGGGTCAGCCCCAGCATTTT. Its translation: CASSVRGGQPQHF.